This TCR beta chain was identified in a study of T cell responses to AZD1222 COVID-19 vaccine. Study results and caveats: Spike-specific TCR breadth and depth both grew after two AZD1222 doses. Repertoire samples came only from after the peak T cell response. There were mostly white British donors and more females than males, and clonal diversity was possibly underestimated.

Trimming at V came to 5 bases and at J to 1 base, leaving 4 bases not matched to a gene. The CDR3 is 14 amino acids. Germline V CDR1 and CDR2: SGHRS, YFSETQ. This table comes from immunoSEQ multiplex PCR, and its TCRdb copy is limited to in-frame clones, with some not included. The sample includes around 120,000 clones, roughly nine tenths of them seen just once. This clone was recorded a few times. Its target is not known. The sequences come from peripheral blood, collected on day 0 of AZD1222 vaccination. This receptor was taken from an adult in good health. The V call is TRBV5-1, the J call TRBJ1-1; 8 nucleotides match TRBD1. The DNA for the CDR3 is TGCGCCAGCAGGGGGGGGACAGGGAACACTGAAGCTTTCTTT. It codes for CASRGGTGNTEAFF.